Described below is a single TCR beta chain sequence and its context. The antigen is not known. Libraries were prepared by immunoSEQ multiplex PCR; TCRdb keeps only in-frame clonotypes and omits some of them. The top ten clones hold approximately 10% of a sample with around 31,000 clones, 55% to 60% of them seen once. The sample belongs to a study of a mutant IDH1 vaccine in newly diagnosed glioma. The CDR3 sequence is 17 residues long. The V gene lost 1 base and the J gene lost 8 bases, with 20 bases spanning the gap. Germline V CDR1 and CDR2: SGHAT, FQNNGV. Time point denoted: week 5, during vaccination. A 20-mer mutant IDH1 peptide at 300 ug was injected subcutaneously with topical imiquimod.

This TCR was sampled from a woman between 18 and 29 years old with glioma. The chain combines TRBV11-2 with TRBJ1-4; D possibly corresponds to TRBD1 (6 bases). This sample comprised PBMCs, obtained from a glioma patient whose treatment included an IDH1 peptide vaccine. As DNA, the CDR3 is TGTGCCAGCAGCTTAGTCCAAAGGGGGAGGTCTCGAGAAAAACTGTTTTTT. It is translated as CASSLVQRGRSREKLFF.